Shown below are 21 T cell receptor beta chains from a single sample sequenced in a study of cytomegalovirus exposure and HLA in healthy donors. The PCR ran on 60 Vbeta and 13 Jbeta primers. This table comes from immunoSEQ multiplex PCR, and its TCRdb copy is limited to in-frame clones, with some not included. The table lists about 180,000 clones, about four fifths of them singletons, with 1.5% to 1.7% in the top ten. Sequenced: PBMCs. The receptors come from a man between 40 and 49 years old in good health and CMV-seronegative.

The V and J genes are TRBV28 and TRBJ1-1; a possible D gene is TRBD1 (5 bases). This CDR3 has 13 residues. Trimming took off 10 bases at V and 0 bases at J, with 12 bases between the two ends. Germline V gene sequence: CDR1 MDHEN, CDR2 SYDVKM. The CDR3 DNA follows: TGTGCCACGACTGGGGGGGTGAACACTGAAGCTTTCTTT. Encoded protein: CATTGGVNTEAFF.

This clone is a singleton in its sample. The chain is built from TRBV28 and TRBJ1-1; a weak D match, TRBD1 (6 bases). V was cut by 8 bases and J by 10 bases, with 17 bases left in between. This CDR3 has 12 amino acids. Germline CDR1 and CDR2: MDHEN and SYDVKM. In DNA form, the CDR3 reads TGTGCCAGCTCCCAGGTTCCACAGGGAGCTTTCTTT. This translates into CASSQVPQGAFF.

This chain joins TRBV5-1 and TRBJ2-1, with 16 bases aligning to TRBD2. The germline CDR1 and CDR2 sequences are SGHRS and YFSETQ. After removal of 4 bases from V and 10 bases from J, the junction contained 17 bases not matched to a gene. The CDR3 totals 19 residues. The CDR3 nucleotides are TGCGCCAGCAGCCGGACGGGACTAGCGGGGGGGCCCCTTCGTTGGGAGCAGTTCTTC. It codes for CASSRTGLAGGPLRWEQFF.

The chain couples TRBV12-5 to TRBJ2-6; D uncertain. Looked up from germline, CDR1 is LGHNT and CDR2 is FRNRAP. V was pared by 4 bases and J by 0 bases, with 16 bases between. This CDR3 is 18 amino acids long. CDR3 residues: CASGYLQTEGSGANVLTF. The CDR3 DNA reads as TGTGCTAGTGGTTACCTACAGACCGAAGGCTCTGGGGCCAACGTCCTGACTTTC.

This chain connects TRBV9 to TRBJ2-5; 13 bases map to TRBD2. The ends lost 4 bases at V and 2 bases at J; junction bases unmatched: 5. Germline values: CDR1 SGDLS, CDR2 YYNGEE. The CDR3 has 16 residues. The CDR3 region is CASSPTSGGAQETQYF. DNA of the CDR3: TGTGCCAGCAGCCCCACTAGCGGGGGGGCACAAGAGACCCAGTACTTC. Filled out from reference TRBV9 and TRBJ2-5, the complete variable domain reads DSGVTQTPKHLITATGQRVTLRCSPRSGDLSVYWYQQSLDQGLQFLIQYYNGEERAKGNILERFSAQQFPDLHSELNLSSLELGDSALYFCASSPTSGGAQETQYFGPGTRLLVL.

This rearrangement joins TRBV6-5 to TRBJ1-1; 7 nucleotides line up with TRBD1. Germline loops: CDR1 MNHEY, CDR2 SVGAGI. This CDR3 is 14 amino acids long. Trimming at V came to 2 bases and at J to 5 bases, leaving 5 bases not matched to a gene. The CDR3 reads CASSYRGRQTEAFF. CDR3 sequence (DNA): TGTGCCAGCAGTTACAGGGGGCGACAGACTGAAGCTTTCTTT.

The chain couples TRBV30 to TRBJ2-3; no reliable D call. In germline, CDR1 is GTSNPN, CDR2 SVGIG (reference sequence). This CDR3 has 12 residues. V was pared by 4 bases and J by 7 bases, with 12 bases between. The CDR3 sequence is CAWTLGGYTQYF. CDR3 sequence (DNA): TGTGCCTGGACCCTCGGCGGATATACGCAGTATTTT.

The chain is built from TRBV2 and TRBJ2-3; 7 bases are a match to TRBD1. The germline V gene has CDR1 SNHLY and CDR2 FYNNEI. The CDR3 length is 14 residues. Trimming at V came to 4 bases and at J to 3 bases, leaving 4 bases not matched to a gene. DNA of the CDR3: TGTGCCAGCAGTGGACAGGGAAGGACAGATACGCAGTATTTT. Encoded protein: CASSGQGRTDTQYF.

This clone was seen a few times. The chain combines TRBV11-3 with TRBJ1-2, with a weak D call TRBD1 (6 bases). This CDR3 spans 13 amino acids. The V gene's germline CDR1 is SGHNT and CDR2 YENEEA. With 5 bases removed from V and 4 bases from J, the gap between germline ends came to 11 bases. The CDR3 loop is CASSTDRTYGYTF. In nucleotides, the CDR3 is TGTGCCAGCAGCACCGACAGGACCTATGGCTACACCTTC.

The rearrangement uses TRBV28 and TRBJ1-2; D is unclear. Germline CDR1 and CDR2: MDHEN and SYDVKM. CDR3 length equals 15 residues. The germline V and J ends were trimmed by 1 base and 4 bases, with 13 bases remaining between them. The CDR3 sequence is CASSLSGGRLYGYTF. In nucleotides, the CDR3 is TGTGCCAGCAGTTTATCGGGAGGAAGACTCTATGGCTACACCTTC.

V and J are TRBV5-8 and TRBJ2-7; a possible D gene is TRBD2 (6 bases). Germline V gene data show CDR1 as SGHTS and CDR2 as YDEGEE. V was trimmed by 5 bases and J by 2 bases, leaving 20 bases between them. The CDR3 has 16 amino acids. CDR3 amino acids: CASRPEGWDGTYEQYF. CDR3 DNA sequence: TGTGCCAGCAGACCGGAGGGGTGGGACGGAACCTACGAGCAGTACTTC.

The genes are TRBV19 and TRBJ1-1; D is possibly TRBD1 (5 bases). The CDR3 runs to 13 residues. With 5 bases removed from V and 0 bases from J, the gap between germline ends came to 7 bases. CDR1 is LNHDA, CDR2 SQIVND, per germline (reference sequence). The CDR3 DNA is TGTGCCAGTAGTGCGGGACTGAACACTGAAGCTTTCTTT. It encodes CASSAGLNTEAFF.

The chain uses TRBV30 and TRBJ1-1; 7 nucleotides agree with TRBD1. CDR1 and CDR2 (germline): GTSNPN, SVGIG (reference sequence). Trimming took 0 bases from V and 1 from J; bases not matched to a gene: 11. CDR3 size: 17 residues. The CDR3 bases are TGTGCCTGGAGTGTTTGGAGGACAGGCCGGGGGAACACTGAAGCTTTCTTT. Translating gives CAWSVWRTGRGNTEAFF. The full variable domain, its missing parts supplied by reference TRBV30 and TRBJ1-1, is SQTIHQWPATLVQPVGSPLSLECTVEGTSNPNLYWYRQAAGRGLQLLFYSVGIGQISSEVPQNLSASRPQDRQFILSSKKLLLSDSGFYLCAWSVWRTGRGNTEAFFGQGTRLTVV.

J is TRBJ2-7 and V is TRBV5-3, with D possibly TRBD2 on 5 matching bases. TRBV5-3 is an ORF, and what it does is uncertain. This CDR3 spans 13 amino acids. Trimming took 0 bases from V and 13 from J, leaving 17 bases between them. This CDR3 reads CARSLVIRRTVYF. In nucleotides, the CDR3 is TGTGCCAGAAGCTTGGTAATCCGGCGGACTGTTTACTTC.

The CDR3 bases are TGTGCCAGCAGCTTTTATCCAGGGAGGGCCGGGGAGCTGTTTTTT. It specifies CASSFYPGRAGELFF. V is TRBV7-3 and J is TRBJ2-2; 7 nucleotides align to TRBD2. Germline lookup yields CDR1 SGHTA and CDR2 FQGTGA. CDR3 length: 15 residues. The trim removed 3 bases at V and 6 bases at J, leaving 7 bases unmatched.

Of note for this clone: Germline and junction disagree at one end, which may indicate a read error. Other DNA sequences in the sample encode the same CDR3. J is TRBJ2-2 and V is TRBV5-4, with 8 bases fitting TRBD2. The CDR3 contains 16 residues. CDR1 and CDR2 (germline): SGHNT, YYREEE (reference sequence). The CDR3 loop reads CASSTRGGLRTGELFF. The CDR3 DNA sequence: TGTGCCAGCAGTACCCGGGGGGGCCTGAGGACCGGGGAACTGTTTTTT.

The J gene is TRBJ1-2, the V gene TRBV19, with 10 bases lining up with TRBD1. Per germline, CDR1 LNHDA and CDR2 SQIVND (reference sequence). This CDR3 has 15 residues. Unmatched junction bases numbered 8, after V lost 5 bases and J lost 5 bases. CDR3: CASSFSGTGAYGYTF. DNA of the CDR3: TGTGCCAGTAGTTTCTCCGGGACAGGGGCATATGGCTACACCTTC.

The chain couples TRBV18 to TRBJ2-7, with 7 bases matching TRBD1. Germline V gene data show CDR1 as KGHSH and CDR2 as LQKENI. The J segment lost 0 bases and the V segment lost 6 bases, leaving 8 bases of the junction unmatched. CDR3 length: 15 amino acids. The CDR3 DNA sequence: TGTGCCAGCTCCCCCCTGGGGACAGCCTCCTACGAGCAGTACTTC. It encodes CASSPLGTASYEQYF.

This sequence joins TRBV13 and TRBJ2-2; TRBD2 aligns across 8 bases. In germline, CDR1 is PRHDT, CDR2 FYEKMQ (reference sequence). The J segment lost 3 bases and the V segment lost 5 bases, leaving 8 bases of the junction unmatched. The CDR3 is 16 residues long. The CDR3 spells CASSPWREADTGELFF. The CDR3 bases are TGTGCCAGCAGCCCTTGGCGGGAGGCCGACACCGGGGAGCTGTTTTTT.

This clone appeared once. V gene TRBV7-9 combines with J gene TRBJ1-2; 8 bases fit TRBD1. This CDR3 spans 15 amino acids. Germline V CDR1 and CDR2: SEHNR, FQNEAQ (reference sequence). The V segment lost 3 bases and the J segment 2 bases; nucleotides outside the gene matches: 5. CDR3 bases: TGTGCCAGCAGCTTTGACAGGGGAAACAACTATGGCTACACCTTC. Protein sequence: CASSFDRGNNYGYTF.

The chain combines TRBV5-1 with TRBJ2-3, with 8 bases identical to TRBD2. The CDR3 covers 15 residues. CDR1 is SGHRS and CDR2 is YFSETQ in the germline V gene. After removal of 6 bases from V and 2 bases from J, the junction contained 8 bases not matched to a gene. The CDR3 DNA is TGCGCCAGCACCTTAGCGGGGAGAAACACAGATACGCAGTATTTT. It encodes CASTLAGRNTDTQYF.